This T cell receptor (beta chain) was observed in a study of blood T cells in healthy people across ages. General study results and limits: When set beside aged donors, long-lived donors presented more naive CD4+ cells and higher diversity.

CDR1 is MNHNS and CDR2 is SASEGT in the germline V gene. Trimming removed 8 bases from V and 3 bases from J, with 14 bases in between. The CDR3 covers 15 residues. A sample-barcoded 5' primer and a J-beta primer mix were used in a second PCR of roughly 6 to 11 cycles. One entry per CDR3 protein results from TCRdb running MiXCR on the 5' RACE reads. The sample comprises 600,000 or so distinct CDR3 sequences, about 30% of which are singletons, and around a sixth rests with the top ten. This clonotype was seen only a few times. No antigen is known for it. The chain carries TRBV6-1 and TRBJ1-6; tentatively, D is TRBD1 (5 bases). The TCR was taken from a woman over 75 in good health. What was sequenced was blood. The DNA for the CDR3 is TGTGCCAGCTCCCCGACAGCCGACTATAATTCACCCCTCCACTTT. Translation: CASSPTADYNSPLHF.